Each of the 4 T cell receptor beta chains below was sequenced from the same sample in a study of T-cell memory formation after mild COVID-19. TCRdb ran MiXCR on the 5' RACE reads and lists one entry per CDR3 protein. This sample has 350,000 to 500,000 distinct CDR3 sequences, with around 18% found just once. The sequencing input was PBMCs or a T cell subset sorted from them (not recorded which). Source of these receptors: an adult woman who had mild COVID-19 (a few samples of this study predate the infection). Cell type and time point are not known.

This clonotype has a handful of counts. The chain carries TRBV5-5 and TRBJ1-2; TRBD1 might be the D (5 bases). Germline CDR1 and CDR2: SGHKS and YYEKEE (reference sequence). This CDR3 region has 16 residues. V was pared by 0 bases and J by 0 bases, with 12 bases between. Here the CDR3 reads CASSLVPGYTNYGYTF. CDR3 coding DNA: TGTGCCAGCAGCTTGGTTCCAGGGTATACTAACTATGGCTACACCTTC.

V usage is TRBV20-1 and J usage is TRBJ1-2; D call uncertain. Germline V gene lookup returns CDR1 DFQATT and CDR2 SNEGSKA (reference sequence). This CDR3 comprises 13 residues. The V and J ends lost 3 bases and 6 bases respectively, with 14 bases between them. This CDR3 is CSARDREGNGYTF. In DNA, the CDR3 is TGCAGTGCTAGGGACCGCGAAGGGAATGGCTACACCTTC.

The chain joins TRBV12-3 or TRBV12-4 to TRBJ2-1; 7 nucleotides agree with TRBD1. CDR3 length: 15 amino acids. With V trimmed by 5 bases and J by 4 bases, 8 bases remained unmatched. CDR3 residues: CASSRGGQRYNEQFF. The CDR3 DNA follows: TGTGCCAGCAGTCGAGGGGGACAGCGATACAATGAGCAGTTCTTC.

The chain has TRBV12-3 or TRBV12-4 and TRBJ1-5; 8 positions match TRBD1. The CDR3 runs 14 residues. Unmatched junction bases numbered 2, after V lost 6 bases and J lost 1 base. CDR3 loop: CASRQGGSNQPQHF. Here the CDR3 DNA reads TGTGCCAGCAGACAGGGGGGCAGCAATCAGCCCCAGCATTTT.